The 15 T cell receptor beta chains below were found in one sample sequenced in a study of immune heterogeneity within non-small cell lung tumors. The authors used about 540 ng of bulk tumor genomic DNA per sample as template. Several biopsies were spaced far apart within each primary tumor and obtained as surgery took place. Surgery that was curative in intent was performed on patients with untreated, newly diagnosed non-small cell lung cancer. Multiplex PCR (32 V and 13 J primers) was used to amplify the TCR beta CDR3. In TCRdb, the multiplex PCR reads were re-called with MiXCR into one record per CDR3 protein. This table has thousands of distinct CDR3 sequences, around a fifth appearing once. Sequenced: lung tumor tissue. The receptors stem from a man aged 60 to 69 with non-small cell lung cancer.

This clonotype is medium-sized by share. The CDR3 bases are TGTGCCAGCAGTTTCCGAGGACAGAGCTCCTACGAGCAGTACTTC. The encoded protein is CASSFRGQSSYEQYF. V usage is TRBV12-3 or TRBV12-4 and J usage is TRBJ2-7, with D tentatively TRBD1 (6 bases). V lost 3 bases, J lost 0 bases, and 12 bases lay in between. This CDR3 is 15 amino acids long.

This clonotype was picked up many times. The CDR3 is CASSLARSSEQYF. Here the CDR3 DNA reads TGCGCCAGCAGCTTGGCCAGAAGTAGCGAGCAGTACTTC. The chain employs TRBV5-1 and TRBJ2-7; D unresolved. The CDR3 has 13 residues. V was trimmed by 0 bases and J by 6 bases, leaving 10 bases between them. CDR1 and CDR2 from the germline V gene are SGHRS and YFSETQ. Filled out from reference TRBV5-1 and TRBJ2-7, the complete variable domain reads KAGVTQTPRYLIKTRGQQVTLSCSPISGHRSVSWYQQTPGQGLQFLFEYFSETQRNKGNFPGRFSGRQFSNSRSEMNVSTLELGDSALYLCASSLARSSEQYFGPGTRLTVT.

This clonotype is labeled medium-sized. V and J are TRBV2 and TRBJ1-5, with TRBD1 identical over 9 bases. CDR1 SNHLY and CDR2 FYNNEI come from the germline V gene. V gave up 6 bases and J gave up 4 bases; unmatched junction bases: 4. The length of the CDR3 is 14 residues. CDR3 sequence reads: CASSGTGLNQPQHF. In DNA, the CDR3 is TGTGCCAGCAGCGGGACAGGGTTGAATCAGCCCCAGCATTTT.

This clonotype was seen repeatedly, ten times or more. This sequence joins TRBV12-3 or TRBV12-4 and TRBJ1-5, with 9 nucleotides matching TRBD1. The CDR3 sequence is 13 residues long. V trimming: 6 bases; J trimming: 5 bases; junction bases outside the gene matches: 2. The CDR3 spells CASRDRGDQPQHF. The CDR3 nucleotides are TGTGCCAGCAGAGACAGGGGGGATCAGCCCCAGCATTTT.

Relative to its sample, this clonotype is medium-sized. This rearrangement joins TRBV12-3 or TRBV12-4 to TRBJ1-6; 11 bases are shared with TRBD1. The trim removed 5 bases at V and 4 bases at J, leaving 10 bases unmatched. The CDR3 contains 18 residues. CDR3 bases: TGTGCCAGCAGTCCTATAGGACAGGGGGCAAGATATAATTCACCCCTCCACTTT. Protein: CASSPIGQGARYNSPLHF.

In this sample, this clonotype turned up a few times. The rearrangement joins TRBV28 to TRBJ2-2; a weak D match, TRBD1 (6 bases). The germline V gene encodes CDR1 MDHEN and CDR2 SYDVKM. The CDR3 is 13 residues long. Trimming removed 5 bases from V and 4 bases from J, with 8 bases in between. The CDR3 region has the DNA TGTGCCAGCAGTAAACAGGGCACCGGGGAGCTGTTTTTT. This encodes CASSKQGTGELFF.

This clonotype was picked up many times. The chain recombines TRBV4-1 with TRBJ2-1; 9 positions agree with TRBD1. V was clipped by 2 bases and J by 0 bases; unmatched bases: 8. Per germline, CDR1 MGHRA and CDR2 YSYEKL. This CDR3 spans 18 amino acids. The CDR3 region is CASSQILGTGSSYNEQFF. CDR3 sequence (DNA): TGCGCCAGCAGCCAAATACTCGGGACAGGGAGCTCCTACAATGAGCAGTTCTTC.

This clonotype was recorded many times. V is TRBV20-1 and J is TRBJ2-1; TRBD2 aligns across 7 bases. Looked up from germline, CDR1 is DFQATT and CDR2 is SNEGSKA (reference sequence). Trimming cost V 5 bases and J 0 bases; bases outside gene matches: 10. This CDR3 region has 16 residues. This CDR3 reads CSAPRLAGSSYNEQFF. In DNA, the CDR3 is TGCAGTGCTCCACGGTTAGCGGGTTCCTCCTACAATGAGCAGTTCTTC.

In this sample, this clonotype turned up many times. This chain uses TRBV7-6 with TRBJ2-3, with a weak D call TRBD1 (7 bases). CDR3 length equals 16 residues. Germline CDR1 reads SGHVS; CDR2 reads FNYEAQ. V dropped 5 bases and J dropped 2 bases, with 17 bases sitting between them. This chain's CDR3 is CASSAGGLPNTDTQYF. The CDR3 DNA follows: TGTGCCAGCAGCGCAGGGGGACTGCCTAACACAGATACGCAGTATTTT.

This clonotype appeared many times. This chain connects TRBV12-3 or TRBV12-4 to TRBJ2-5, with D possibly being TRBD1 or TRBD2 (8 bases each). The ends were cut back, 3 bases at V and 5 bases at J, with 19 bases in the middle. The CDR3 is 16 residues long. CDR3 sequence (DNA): TGTGCCAGCAGTTTCTCTAGCGGGCGACAGGGGGAGACCCAGTACTTC. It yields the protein CASSFSSGRQGETQYF.

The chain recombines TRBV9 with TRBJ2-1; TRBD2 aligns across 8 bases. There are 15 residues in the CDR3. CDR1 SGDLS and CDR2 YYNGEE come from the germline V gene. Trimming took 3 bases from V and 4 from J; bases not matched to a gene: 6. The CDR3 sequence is CASSDGLASYNEQFF. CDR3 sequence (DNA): TGTGCCAGCAGCGACGGACTAGCTTCTTACAATGAGCAGTTCTTC.

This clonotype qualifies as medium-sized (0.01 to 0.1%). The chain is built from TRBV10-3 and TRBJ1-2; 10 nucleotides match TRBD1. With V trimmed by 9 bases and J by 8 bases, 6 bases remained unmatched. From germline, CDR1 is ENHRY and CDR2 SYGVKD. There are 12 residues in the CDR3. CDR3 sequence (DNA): TGTGCCATAACCGGGACAGGGGAAGGCTACACCTTC. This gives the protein CAITGTGEGYTF.

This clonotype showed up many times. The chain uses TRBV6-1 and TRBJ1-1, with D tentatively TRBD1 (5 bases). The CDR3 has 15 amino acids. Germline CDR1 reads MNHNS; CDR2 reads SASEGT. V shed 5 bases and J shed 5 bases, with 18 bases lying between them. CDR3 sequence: CASSSPGVGGTEAFF. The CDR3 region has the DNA TGTGCCAGCAGTTCCCCGGGGGTGGGGGGGACTGAAGCTTTCTTT.

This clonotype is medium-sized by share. In DNA form, the CDR3 reads TGTGCCAGCAGCCGGACACCGAGGGGTAATTCACCCCTCCACTTT. Its translation: CASSRTPRGNSPLHF. The chain combines TRBV5-6 with TRBJ1-6; TRBD1 is a possible D gene (5 bases). V was cut by 4 bases and J by 6 bases, with 14 bases left in between. CDR1 and CDR2 from the germline V gene are SGHDT and YYEEEE. The CDR3 covers 15 residues. The full variable domain, rest sourced from reference TRBV5-6 and TRBJ1-6, is DAGVTQSPTHLIKTRGQQVTLRCSPKSGHDTVSWYQQALGQGPQFIFQYYEEEERQRGNFPDRFSGHQFPNYSSELNVNALLLGDSALYLCASSRTPRGNSPLHFGNGTRLTVT.

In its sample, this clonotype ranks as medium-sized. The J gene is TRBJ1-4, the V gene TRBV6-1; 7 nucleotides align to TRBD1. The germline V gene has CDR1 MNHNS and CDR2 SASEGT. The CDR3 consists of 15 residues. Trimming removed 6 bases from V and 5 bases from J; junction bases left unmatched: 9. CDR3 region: CASSQGDAVNEKLFF. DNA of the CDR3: TGTGCCAGCAGCCAGGGGGACGCTGTCAATGAAAAACTGTTTTTT.